This T cell receptor beta chain was captured by sequencing in a study of CD8+CD57+ T cells in acquired aplastic anemia. Study-wide context: The study obtained an average of approximately 2.9 ug of DNA from sorted CD4+ and CD8+ cells.

As to this clonotype: The antigen is not known.

Study-wide findings and caveats: A significant difference in CD8+ Simpson's diversity between patients and controls was not found. There were roughly 28 CD8+ CDR3 sequences that occurred in both patients and controls.

Trimming took 7 bases from V and 0 from J, leaving 14 bases between them. The CDR3 consists of 15 residues. Looked up from germline, CDR1 is LNHDA and CDR2 is SQIVND (reference sequence). In patients chosen for sequencing, flow cytometry had shown CD8+CD57+ cell expansion. Each patient had severe acquired aplastic anemia. CDR3 and TCR beta VDJ profiling relied on genomic DNA as the template. TCRdb reprocessed the reads with MiXCR, giving one entry per CDR3 protein. Of fewer than 200,000 distinct CDR3 sequences listed, almost 50% were seen once; the top ten hold about an eighth. The source is a human donor with aplastic anemia. The V call is TRBV19, the J call TRBJ2-3; weak D call: TRBD2 (5 bases). Sequenced material: sorted CD4+, CD8+, or CD8+CD57+ T cells (not recorded which) from PBMCs. The DNA of the CDR3 is TGTGCCAGTACCTTAAGGACGGGAAGCACAGATACGCAGTATTTT. It translates to CASTLRTGSTDTQYF.